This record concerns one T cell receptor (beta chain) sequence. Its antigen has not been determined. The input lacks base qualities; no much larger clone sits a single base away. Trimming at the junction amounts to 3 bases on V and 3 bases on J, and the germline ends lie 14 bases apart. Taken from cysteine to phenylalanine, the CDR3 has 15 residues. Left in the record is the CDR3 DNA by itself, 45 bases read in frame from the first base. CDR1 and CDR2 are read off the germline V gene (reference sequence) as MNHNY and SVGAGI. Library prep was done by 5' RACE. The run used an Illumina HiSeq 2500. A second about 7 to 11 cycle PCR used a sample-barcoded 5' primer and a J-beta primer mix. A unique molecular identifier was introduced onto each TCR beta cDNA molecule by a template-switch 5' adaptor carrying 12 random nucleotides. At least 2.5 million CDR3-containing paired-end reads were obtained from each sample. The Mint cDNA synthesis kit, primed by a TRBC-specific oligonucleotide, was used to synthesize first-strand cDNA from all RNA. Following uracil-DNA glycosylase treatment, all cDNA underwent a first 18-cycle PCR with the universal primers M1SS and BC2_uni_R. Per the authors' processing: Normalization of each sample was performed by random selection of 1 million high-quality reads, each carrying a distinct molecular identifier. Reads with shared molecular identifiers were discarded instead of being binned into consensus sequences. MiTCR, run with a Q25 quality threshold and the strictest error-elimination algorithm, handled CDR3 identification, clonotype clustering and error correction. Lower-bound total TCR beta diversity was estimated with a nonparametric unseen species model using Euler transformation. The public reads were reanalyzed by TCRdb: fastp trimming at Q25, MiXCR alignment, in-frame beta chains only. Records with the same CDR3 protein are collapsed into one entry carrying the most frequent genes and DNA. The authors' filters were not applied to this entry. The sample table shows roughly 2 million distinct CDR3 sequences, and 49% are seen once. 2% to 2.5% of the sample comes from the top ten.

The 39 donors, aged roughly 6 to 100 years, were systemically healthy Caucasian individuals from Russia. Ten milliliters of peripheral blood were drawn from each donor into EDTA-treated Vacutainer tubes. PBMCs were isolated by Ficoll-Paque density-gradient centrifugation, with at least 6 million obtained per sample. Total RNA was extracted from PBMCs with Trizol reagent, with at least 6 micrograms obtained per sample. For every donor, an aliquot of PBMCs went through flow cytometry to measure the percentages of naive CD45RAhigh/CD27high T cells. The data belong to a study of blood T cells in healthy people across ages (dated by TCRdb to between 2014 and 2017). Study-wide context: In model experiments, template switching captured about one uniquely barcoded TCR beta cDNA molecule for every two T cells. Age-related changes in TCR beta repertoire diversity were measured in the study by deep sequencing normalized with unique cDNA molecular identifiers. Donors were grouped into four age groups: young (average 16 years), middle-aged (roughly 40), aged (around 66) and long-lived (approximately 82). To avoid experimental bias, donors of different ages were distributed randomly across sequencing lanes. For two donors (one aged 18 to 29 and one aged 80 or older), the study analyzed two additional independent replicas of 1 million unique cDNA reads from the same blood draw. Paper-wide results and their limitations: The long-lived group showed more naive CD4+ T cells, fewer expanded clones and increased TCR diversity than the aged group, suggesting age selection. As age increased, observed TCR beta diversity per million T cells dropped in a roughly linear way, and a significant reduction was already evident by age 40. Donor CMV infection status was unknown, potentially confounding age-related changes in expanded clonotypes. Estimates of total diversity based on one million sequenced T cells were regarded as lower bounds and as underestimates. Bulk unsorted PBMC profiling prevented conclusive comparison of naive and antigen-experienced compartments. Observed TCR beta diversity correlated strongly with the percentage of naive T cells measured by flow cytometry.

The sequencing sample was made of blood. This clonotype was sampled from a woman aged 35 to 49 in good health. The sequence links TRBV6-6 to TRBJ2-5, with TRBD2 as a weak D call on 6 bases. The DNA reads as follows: TGTGCCAGCAGTTATGGAGGGGTGTGGGAAGAGACCCAGTACTTC. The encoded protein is CASSYGGVWEETQYF.